A single sample is the source of the 10 T cell receptor beta chains below, sequenced in a study of T cell repertoires in cytomegalovirus infection. These receptors lack a known antigen. TCRdb passed the reads through MiXCR, listing each CDR3 protein once. The sample lists approximately 25,000 distinct CDR3 sequences, 15% to 20% seen once, with roughly 80% in the top ten. The material sequenced was CD8+ T cells from cultured PBMCs, taken from culture after CMV antigen stimulation. The source is a human donor in good health (CMV status not recorded). Some clones in this sample may be carry-over from other donors' samples.

This clonotype was counted between two and nine times. J is TRBJ1-2 and V is TRBV5-4, with D unclear. V was clipped by 2 bases and J by 0 bases, with 5 bases between them. Germline V gene sequence: CDR1 SGHNT, CDR2 YYREEE (reference sequence). The CDR3 consists of 13 residues. The CDR3 region is CASSLGANYGYTF. CDR3 DNA: TGTGCCAGCAGCTTAGGAGCTAACTATGGCTACACCTTC.

The chain employs TRBV11-1 and TRBJ2-6, with D hard to call. The germline V gene has CDR1 SGHAT and CDR2 FQDESV (reference sequence). Trimming took 0 bases from V and 4 from J, leaving 7 bases between them. This CDR3 has 15 amino acids. CDR3 loop: CASSLATTGANVLTF. DNA of the CDR3: TGTGCCAGCAGCTTAGCGACAACCGGGGCCAACGTCCTGACTTTC.

This clonotype was observed a few times. The chain employs TRBV19 and TRBJ2-1, with 7 positions matching TRBD2. The CDR3 runs 15 residues. The trim removed 6 bases at V and 3 bases at J, leaving 8 bases unmatched. Germline loops: CDR1 LNHDA, CDR2 SQIVND (reference sequence). As DNA, the CDR3 is TGTGCCAGTAGCCCGACTAGCTCCCTCTACAATGAGCAGTTCTTC. As protein: CASSPTSSLYNEQFF.

This clonotype was observed a few times. The V gene is TRBV9, the J gene TRBJ2-7, with a possible D match to TRBD1 (6 bases). CDR1 and CDR2 from the germline V gene are SGDLS and YYNGEE. This CDR3 spans 13 amino acids. Trimming removed 0 bases at V and 7 bases at J, with 11 bases between. In DNA, the CDR3 is TGTGCCAGCAGCGTAGGGCAGGGGATAGAGCAGTACTTC. This sequence encodes CASSVGQGIEQYF.

This clonotype was recorded a few times. The rearrangement uses TRBV7-6 and TRBJ2-7; 11 bases agree with TRBD1. Germline V gives CDR1 SGHVS, CDR2 FNYEAQ. This CDR3 spans 15 amino acids. V was pared by 5 bases and J by 1 base, with 4 bases of the junction left unmatched. DNA for the CDR3: TGTGCCAGCAGCCCGGGACAGGGGGTGTCCTACGAGCAGTACTTC. The encoded protein is CASSPGQGVSYEQYF.

On this clonotype itself: The junction departs from the called germline gene at one end, perhaps through a read error. This chain links TRBV7-2 with TRBJ2-1, with 8 bases that match TRBD2. Germline CDR1 and CDR2: SGHTA and FQGNSA. The length of the CDR3 is 15 residues. CDR3: CAISVGRGARDEQFF. The DNA for the CDR3 is TGTGCCATCAGCGTGGGGCGGGGGGCCAGGGATGAGCAGTTCTTC.

This clonotype was seen more than once but under ten times. V and J are TRBV7-9 and TRBJ1-2; unclear D gene. The germline gives CDR1 SEHNR, CDR2 FQNEAQ (reference sequence). The V gene lost 6 bases and the J gene lost 3 bases, with 11 bases spanning the gap. CDR3 length: 13 residues. The CDR3 reads CASSSGKDYGYTF. The CDR3 DNA is TGTGCCAGCAGTTCTGGGAAGGACTATGGCTACACCTTC.

Ten or more counts support this clonotype. V is TRBV4-2 and J is TRBJ1-2; no firm D call. The V end lost 1 base, the J end lost 2 bases, and 8 bases lay between the germline ends. In germline, CDR1 is LGHNA, CDR2 YNFKEQ. The CDR3 contains 14 residues. As DNA, the CDR3 is TGTGCCAGCAGCCAAGCGTCGTCCAACTATGGCTACACCTTC. It is translated as CASSQASSNYGYTF.

Only a few counts were recorded for this clonotype. The chain couples TRBV11-2 to TRBJ2-7; 9 bases agree with TRBD1. V lost 5 bases to trimming and J lost 5 bases; unmatched junction nucleotides: 13. This CDR3 comprises 16 residues. The germline CDR1 and CDR2 sequences are SGHAT and FQNNGV. Here the CDR3 reads CASSPRAGQGQNEQYF. The CDR3 nucleotides are TGTGCCAGCAGCCCTCGGGCGGGACAGGGTCAAAACGAGCAGTACTTC.

This chain uses TRBV7-2 with TRBJ2-7; 8 bases agree with TRBD1. This CDR3 region has 15 residues. Germline V CDR1 and CDR2: SGHTA, FQGNSA. V lost 5 bases, J lost 6 bases, and 12 bases stayed unmatched. The chain's CDR3 is CASSPPAGGRSEQYF. The CDR3 DNA follows: TGTGCCAGCAGCCCCCCGGCAGGGGGCCGGAGCGAGCAGTACTTC.